This TCR beta chain was obtained from a study of esophageal squamous cell carcinoma under preoperative chemotherapy. At the level of the study: Both tumor-infiltrating lymphocytes and peripheral blood T cells were profiled.

Stated time point: after preoperative PTX-NDP chemotherapy. Findings of the study overall: After treatment, tumor-infiltrating lymphocytes apparently came partly from blood T cells.

There are many counts of this clonotype. The antigen is unknown. TCRdb redid the calling of the PCR reads with MiXCR, one entry per CDR3 protein. The table has 30,000 to 35,000 distinct CDR3 sequences, 50% to 60% seen once. This receptor was obtained from a human donor with esophageal squamous cell carcinoma. The donor label of this sample is uncertain. This sample was gathered from a patient given preoperative chemotherapy.

The CDR3: CASSPSTGQGHHEQYF. The CDR3 DNA reads TGTGCCAGCAGCCCATCTACGGGACAGGGTCACCACGAGCAGTACTTC. This chain links TRBV6-1 with TRBJ2-7, with TRBD1 matching over 9 bases. V was clipped by 6 bases and J by 5 bases; unmatched bases: 14. CDR1 is MNHNS, CDR2 SASEGT, per germline. This CDR3 region has 16 residues.